Reported below is one T cell receptor (beta chain). The source of the sample is a study of blood T cell repertoires in COVID-19. Study-wide background: Sites in the United States, Italy and Spain provided acute and convalescent COVID-19 samples. Sample material is recorded as cDNA or gDNA derived from T cells, B-cell-depleted T cells, or PBMCs.

With 4 bases removed from V and 0 bases from J, the gap between germline ends came to 9 bases. The CDR3 is 14 residues long. Germline-derived CDR1 and CDR2 are SNHLY and FYNNEI. Per the original data handling: The assay estimated nucleated cells by amplifying reference gene primers. Sequenced by immunoSEQ multiplex PCR; TCRdb stores in-frame clones only, minus some. That table gives V, J and clone size, and the DNA gave D and trimming. This sample has approximately 450,000 clones, with about 89% found just once. The chain has TRBV2 and TRBJ1-1; unclear D gene. This clonotype originated in a woman aged 25-40 years with acute or convalescent COVID-19. The sample taken for sequencing was peripheral blood. CDR3 amino acids: CASSVRAMNTEAFF. The CDR3 DNA reads as TGTGCCAGCAGTGTCCGCGCCATGAACACTGAAGCTTTCTTT.